This T cell receptor beta chain was recovered during a study of cytomegalovirus exposure and HLA in healthy donors. Points on this clone: Its target is not known.

With 60 Vbeta and 13 Jbeta primers, the PCR was carried out. The method was immunoSEQ multiplex PCR; TCRdb's version includes in-frame clones alone and lacks a portion of them. This sample's table reports 150,000 to 200,000 clones. The V gene lost 4 bases and the J gene lost 2 bases, with 9 bases spanning the gap. The CDR3 spans 13 residues. The germline V gene has CDR1 SGHNT and CDR2 YYREEE (reference sequence). Study-level results: The authors confirmed in vitro that three CMV-associated chains were specific for CMV antigens. In a later analysis, at a false discovery rate of 0.05, about 16,000 TCR beta sequences matched HLA alleles. Available immune exposure information covered CMV serostatus only.

The sequence came from a woman younger than 35 in good health and CMV-seropositive. The V and J genes are TRBV5-4 and TRBJ2-5, with D unresolved. Input material: PBMCs. CDR3 amino acids: CASSPVMQETQYF. The CDR3 DNA reads TGTGCCAGCAGCCCGGTAATGCAAGAGACCCAGTACTTC.